The 18 T cell receptor beta chains below were found in one sample sequenced in a study of human T cells and chemical hapten exposure (dated by TCRdb to 2020 to 2022). The time point label, read with the paper, signifies: patch test 1, 2 weeks after DPC sensitization. This specimen's treatment or condition label, interpreted: therapeutic diphenylcyclopropenone sensitization with weekly scalp DPC. The library was produced with RACE. Sequencing was performed on a NextSeq 500. TCRdb cleaned the public reads at Q25 with fastp, built clones with MiXCR and kept in-frame beta chains. Merged by CDR3 protein, the rows form single entries marked with the most common genes and DNA. For this sample the table gives about 70,000 distinct CDR3 sequences, of which about 9.1% were detected only once. 3.3% of the sample is in the top ten clones. This specimen was whole blood, taken in connection with sensitization to the hapten diphenylcyclopropenone (DPC). The source is a middle-aged woman with alopecia areata. Some clones in this sample may be carry-over from other donors' samples.

In its sample, this clonotype was seen once. Given a much more abundant clone one base away, this may be a read error. The genes are TRBV7-3 and TRBJ2-1, with 14 bases identical to TRBD2. Looked up from germline, CDR1 is SGHTA and CDR2 is FQGTGA. The CDR3 length is 18 residues. Here the CDR3 DNA reads TGTGCCGGCAGCCTGACTAGCGGGGGGGCCGACGCCTACAATGAGCAGTTCTTC. This sequence encodes CAGSLTSGGADAYNEQFF.

This clonotype was found many times. This rearrangement joins TRBV7-2 to TRBJ1-2; 7 nucleotides agree with TRBD1. Germline trimming cut 4 bases from V and 4 bases from J; bases unmatched to any gene: 3. Germline V gene lookup returns CDR1 SGHTA and CDR2 FQGNSA. This CDR3 is built from 13 residues. CDR3 loop: CASSWGTAYGYTF. For the CDR3, the DNA is TGTGCCAGCAGCTGGGGGACAGCCTATGGCTACACCTTC. The complete variable domain, with remaining parts taken from reference TRBV7-2 and TRBJ1-2, reads GAGVSQSPSNKVTEKGKDVELRCDPISGHTALYWYRQSLGQGLEFLIYFQGNSAPDKSGLPSDRFSAERTGGSVSTLTIQRTQQEDSAVYLCASSWGTAYGYTFGSGTRLTVV.

This clonotype was seen a handful of times. The V and J genes are TRBV28 and TRBJ2-5; 8 bases fit TRBD1. With V trimmed by 6 bases and J by 1 base, 4 bases remained unmatched. Looked up from germline, CDR1 is MDHEN and CDR2 is SYDVKM. The CDR3 totals 14 residues. The chain's CDR3 is CASRWQGAQETQYF. CDR3 bases: TGTGCCAGCAGGTGGCAGGGGGCCCAAGAGACCCAGTACTTC. Filled out from reference TRBV28 and TRBJ2-5, the complete variable domain reads DVKVTQSSRYLVKRTGEKVFLECVQDMDHENMFWYRQDPGLGLRLIYFSYDVKMKEKGDIPEGYSVSREKKERFSLILESASTNQTSMYLCASRWQGAQETQYFGPGTRLLVL.

In its sample, this clonotype was seen many times. The V gene is TRBV21-1, the J gene TRBJ2-7; the table assigns TRBD1, which was not confirmed against the DNA. TRBV21-1 is termed a pseudogene. This CDR3 is built from 17 residues. The CDR3 DNA sequence: TGTGCCAGCACCGTTCGGAACCCCGGGACCCGAGGCTACGAGCAGTACTTC. Protein product: CASTVRNPGTRGYEQYF.

This clonotype was observed many times. The V call is TRBV7-2, the J call TRBJ2-3; no firm D call. Germline CDR1 is SGHTA and CDR2 is FQGNSA. The V and J ends lost 6 bases and 4 bases respectively, with 17 bases between them. The CDR3 length is 15 residues. This chain's CDR3 is CASRQDGTGPDTQYF. DNA for the CDR3: TGTGCCAGCAGGCAAGACGGAACTGGGCCAGATACGCAGTATTTT.

This clonotype appeared many times. The chain joins TRBV7-8 to TRBJ1-1; 8 bases agree with TRBD1. Trimming removed 2 bases from V and 5 bases from J; junction bases left unmatched: 10. The CDR3 consists of 16 residues. Germline CDR1 is SGHVS and CDR2 is FQNEAQ. CDR3 region: CASSLMNQGASTEAFF. DNA of the CDR3: TGTGCCAGCAGCTTAATGAACCAGGGGGCGAGTACTGAAGCTTTCTTT.

This clonotype was recorded many times. The rearrangement links TRBV28 to TRBJ2-4; the match to TRBD1 covers 9 bases. Trimming took 5 bases from V and 7 from J; bases not matched to a gene: 12. Germline V gene data show CDR1 as MDHEN and CDR2 as SYDVKM. This CDR3 is 16 amino acids long. Written as DNA, the CDR3 is TGTGCCAGCAGTCCTCCCGGGGACAGGGCCTGGAACATTCAGTACTTC. The encoded protein is CASSPPGDRAWNIQYF.

This clonotype was detected ten times or more. The CDR3: CASSLRGASTDTQYF. The CDR3 DNA follows: TGTGCCAGCAGCTTACGGGGAGCTAGCACAGATACGCAGTATTTT. The V gene is TRBV7-9, the J gene TRBJ2-3, with a tentative D call TRBD2 (5 bases). Germline CDR1 is SEHNR and CDR2 is FQNEAQ (reference sequence). The CDR3 runs to 15 residues. Trimming removed 2 bases at V and 0 bases at J, with 9 bases between.

The V and J genes are TRBV29-1 and TRBJ1-3; D is unclear. There are 11 residues in the CDR3. Germline V gene lookup returns CDR1 SQVTM and CDR2 ANQGSEA. V lost 6 bases, J lost 4 bases, and 7 bases lay in between. The CDR3 loop reads CSVLSGNTIYF. As DNA, the CDR3 is TGCAGCGTACTATCCGGAAACACCATATATTTT.

This clonotype was detected ten times or more. CDR3 in amino acids: CASSLAAFSNQPQHF. The CDR3 nucleotides read TGCGCCAGCAGCCTGGCAGCTTTTAGCAATCAGCCCCAGCATTTT. The chain joins TRBV4-3 to TRBJ1-5; D is unresolved. Trimming left V 4 bases short and J 0 bases short, with 10 bases between. Germline assignment: CDR1 LGHNA and CDR2 YSLEER. This CDR3 comprises 15 residues.

This clonotype occurred a few times. The chain carries TRBV5-1 and TRBJ2-2; TRBD2 might be the D (6 bases). CDR3 size: 16 residues. Germline CDR1 reads SGHRS; CDR2 reads YFSETQ. V lost 4 bases and J 2 bases, leaving 15 bases between the germline ends. The CDR3 sequence is CASSISGSPNTGELFF. The CDR3 nucleotides read TGCGCCAGCAGCATTTCCGGGAGCCCAAACACCGGGGAGCTGTTTTTT.

This chain links TRBV28 with TRBJ1-5; D is unclear. The V end was cut by 5 bases, the J end by 5 bases, with 10 bases between. CDR3 length: 13 residues. The germline V gene has CDR1 MDHEN and CDR2 SYDVKM. The CDR3 loop reads CASSHDRDQPQHF. The CDR3 DNA is TGTGCCAGCAGTCATGATAGGGATCAGCCCCAGCATTTT.

This clonotype was seen repeatedly, ten times or more. The chain couples TRBV7-2 to TRBJ1-2; 12 nucleotides align to TRBD1. J was trimmed by 3 bases and V by 5 bases; bases with no gene match: 13. In germline, CDR1 is SGHTA, CDR2 FQGNSA. The CDR3 spans 18 residues. This CDR3 reads CASSPPAPGQGADYGYTF. The CDR3 DNA sequence: TGTGCCAGCAGCCCCCCTGCCCCGGGACAGGGGGCTGACTATGGCTACACCTTC.

This clonotype appeared many times. The J gene is TRBJ2-1, the V gene TRBV6-2 or TRBV6-3; TRBD2 matches at 9 bases. Germline V gives CDR1 MNHEY, CDR2 SVGEGT. The CDR3 is 16 amino acids. V lost 3 bases, J lost 6 bases, and 9 bases stayed unmatched. The CDR3 sequence is CASSYVAGGPVNEQFF. The CDR3 DNA follows: TGTGCCAGCAGTTATGTCGCGGGGGGGCCTGTCAATGAGCAGTTCTTC.

This clonotype occurred many times. The rearrangement uses TRBV2 and TRBJ2-2; perhaps TRBD2 as D (6 bases). V lost 4 bases, J lost 3 bases, and 12 bases lay in between. This CDR3 contains 15 residues. CDR1 SNHLY and CDR2 FYNNEI come from the germline V gene. The DNA of the CDR3 is TGTGCCAGCAGTGTAGGGGACTGGGACACCGGGGAGCTGTTTTTT. As protein: CASSVGDWDTGELFF.

A few counts support this clonotype. The V gene is TRBV30, the J gene TRBJ2-7; perhaps TRBD1 as D (5 bases). In germline, CDR1 is GTSNPN, CDR2 SVGIG (reference sequence). V was trimmed by 2 bases and J by 4 bases, leaving 9 bases between them. This CDR3 region has 12 residues. CDR3 sequence (DNA): TGTGCCTGGAGTCCAGGGCGGTACGAGCAGTACTTC. It is translated as CAWSPGRYEQYF. Filled out from reference TRBV30 and TRBJ2-7, the complete variable domain reads SQTIHQWPATLVQPVGSPLSLECTVEGTSNPNLYWYRQAAGRGLQLLFYSVGIGQISSEVPQNLSASRPQDRQFILSSKKLLLSDSGFYLCAWSPGRYEQYFGPGTRLTVT.

At least ten counts were recorded for this clonotype. This chain uses TRBV29-1 with TRBJ1-2, with TRBD1 as a possible D gene (5 bases). CDR3 length: 12 residues. In germline, CDR1 is SQVTM, CDR2 ANQGSEA. V lost 7 bases and J 7 bases, leaving 16 bases between the germline ends. CDR3 DNA sequence: TGCAGCGGCCAGACAGAGCAGTTTGGCTACACCTTC. Amino acids: CSGQTEQFGYTF.

This clonotype was counted many times. V is TRBV5-8 and J is TRBJ2-7; no clear D gene. Trimming removed 0 bases from V and 1 base from J, with 11 bases in between. Germline values: CDR1 SGHTS, CDR2 YDEGEE. This CDR3 has 15 residues. CDR3 protein: CASSLGPEPSYEQYF. The CDR3 coding sequence is TGTGCCAGCAGCTTGGGGCCAGAACCTTCCTACGAGCAGTACTTC.